Each of the 20 T cell receptor beta chains below was sequenced from the same sample in a study of vaccination effects on CD4 cells after COVID-19. ViraFEST assay sequencing came after antigen-specific CD4+ T cells were expanded with viral peptide pools. Subsequent to 10 days of culture, CD4+ T cells were isolated. Vaccinated participants had no history of SARS-CoV-2 infection and tested negative for nucleocapsid antibodies. Their recognized antigens are unknown. TCRdb's copy holds only in-frame clones and misses some; the assay was immunoSEQ multiplex PCR. Of approximately 22,000 clones in the sample, around 75% were seen once. This specimen consisted of CD4+ T cells from PBMCs cultured with HCoV-NL63 spike peptides, obtained before COVID-19 vaccination. These receptors came from a human donor who received a COVID-19 vaccine.

The chain carries TRBV5-5 and TRBJ1-2; 10 bases line up with TRBD1. The CDR3 extends over 13 amino acids. The V gene's germline CDR1 is SGHKS and CDR2 YYEKEE (reference sequence). Trimming took 2 bases from V and 11 from J; bases not matched to a gene: 6. The DNA for the CDR3 is TGTGCCAGCAGCTTTGGGGACAGGGGAAGTTACACCTTC. This gives the protein CASSFGDRGSYTF.

This clone was found once. This rearrangement joins TRBV18 to TRBJ1-1, with D unresolved. Deletions cut 3 bases from V and 10 bases from J, with 12 bases between. The CDR3 runs to 12 residues. The germline CDR1 and CDR2 sequences are KGHSH and LQKENI. CDR3 in amino acids: CASSPSGEGAFF. The DNA of the CDR3 is TGTGCCAGCTCACCCAGCGGGGAAGGAGCTTTCTTT.

V is TRBV28 and J is TRBJ2-5; D is possibly TRBD2 (7 bases). V was pared by 8 bases and J by 5 bases, with 21 bases between. The CDR3 spans 15 residues. Germline V gene sequence: CDR1 MDHEN, CDR2 SYDVKM. DNA for the CDR3: TGTGCCAGCCGACCGACGGGGGGCTATGAGGAGACCCAGTACTTC. Its translation is CASRPTGGYEETQYF.

V and J are TRBV12-3 or TRBV12-4 and TRBJ1-1, with D perhaps matching TRBD1 (6 bases). The V end lost 5 bases, the J end lost 2 bases, and 9 bases lay between the germline ends. This CDR3 has 13 amino acids. This CDR3 reads CASSKQGNTEAFF. CDR3 in DNA: TGTGCCAGCAGTAAACAGGGAAACACTGAAGCTTTCTTT.

This chain joins TRBV1 and TRBJ2-7; TRBD1, as called in the table, went unchecked against the DNA. TRBV1 is designated a pseudogene. The CDR3 contains 14 residues. CDR3 DNA: TGCACCAGCGGCGCTTGTGACAGGGCCTACGAGCAGTACTTC. Protein sequence: CTSGACDRAYEQYF.

The chain is built from TRBV10-3 and TRBJ1-2; D is unclear. The CDR3 runs to 13 residues. The germline CDR1 and CDR2 sequences are ENHRY and SYGVKD. V was clipped by 2 bases and J by 5 bases, with 9 bases between them. The CDR3 protein is CAISEEEGYGYTF. The CDR3 nucleotides are TGTGCCATCAGTGAGGAGGAGGGATATGGCTACACCTTC.

This clone was seen more than once but under ten times. The CDR3 here is CASSYSNRAEAFF. The CDR3, as DNA: TGTGCCAGCAGTTACTCGAACAGGGCGGAAGCTTTCTTT. This chain links TRBV6-2 or TRBV6-3 with TRBJ1-1; D might be TRBD1 (6 bases). Trimming left V 0 bases short and J 8 bases short, with 10 bases between. The germline gives CDR1 MNHEY, CDR2 SVGEGT. CDR3 size: 13 residues.

The V and J genes are TRBV4-3 and TRBJ1-1; no firm D call. The CDR3 sequence is 14 residues long. The V gene lost 0 bases and the J gene lost 5 bases, with 10 bases spanning the gap. The V gene's germline CDR1 is LGHNA and CDR2 YSLEER. The CDR3 sequence: CASSQEGWRTEAFF. The CDR3 DNA is TGCGCCAGCAGCCAAGAGGGGTGGCGGACTGAAGCTTTCTTT.

V is TRBV30 and J is TRBJ1-5; D unclear. Germline lookup yields CDR1 GTSNPN and CDR2 SVGIG (reference sequence). This CDR3 contains 13 residues. V lost 4 bases and J 2 bases, leaving 9 bases between the germline ends. The DNA of the CDR3 is TGTGCCTGGAACAGACATCGCAATCAGCCCCAGCATTTT. Translation gives CAWNRHRNQPQHF.

V usage is TRBV30 and J usage is TRBJ1-2; D remains unclear. Germline values: CDR1 GTSNPN, CDR2 SVGIG (reference sequence). There are 12 residues in the CDR3. V dropped 0 bases and J dropped 8 bases, with 10 bases sitting between them. The CDR3 region has the DNA TGTGCCTGGAGTGTATCGAGGTTGGGCTACACCTTC. Protein sequence: CAWSVSRLGYTF.

The chain joins TRBV28 to TRBJ2-7, with 10 bases aligning to TRBD2. The germline V gene encodes CDR1 MDHEN and CDR2 SYDVKM. This CDR3 is 16 amino acids long. V lost 4 bases, J lost 0 bases, and 6 bases stayed unmatched. The CDR3 sequence is CASSSVAGGRSYEQYF. In DNA, the CDR3 is TGTGCCAGCAGTTCAGTAGCGGGAGGCCGCTCCTACGAGCAGTACTTC.

This chain uses TRBV19 with TRBJ1-3; maybe TRBD1 (6 bases). V dropped 6 bases and J dropped 1 base, with 19 bases sitting between them. Germline CDR1 and CDR2: LNHDA and SQIVND (reference sequence). The CDR3 is made up of 17 amino acids. The CDR3 is CASSLNTGKGSGNTIYF. CDR3 bases: TGTGCCAGTAGCCTTAACACAGGGAAAGGGTCTGGAAACACCATATATTTT.

The gene calls are TRBV30 and TRBJ2-3; D might be TRBD1 (6 bases). Germline-derived CDR1 and CDR2 are GTSNPN and SVGIG (reference sequence). Trimming stripped 3 bases from V and 3 bases from J, with 16 bases between. The CDR3 length is 15 residues. This chain's CDR3 is CAWRDQGSGTDTQYF. The DNA for the CDR3 is TGTGCCTGGAGGGATCAGGGGTCCGGAACAGATACGCAGTATTTT.

The genes are TRBV5-5 and TRBJ1-5; D gene ambiguous. The ends were cut back, 4 bases at V and 2 bases at J, with 10 bases in the middle. This CDR3 contains 14 residues. Germline V CDR1 and CDR2: SGHKS, YYEKEE (reference sequence). Written as DNA, the CDR3 is TGTGCCAGCAGCCTGTTCTGGGGCAATCAGCCCCAGCATTTT. Its protein product is CASSLFWGNQPQHF.

V and J are TRBV19 and TRBJ1-2; D is uncertain. Germline loops: CDR1 LNHDA, CDR2 SQIVND (reference sequence). V gave up 0 bases and J gave up 9 bases, with 17 bases separating them. The CDR3 runs to 15 residues. The CDR3 nucleotides read TGTGCCAGTAGTATAGATGTAATCAGGTTCGGGAGCTACACCTTC. Translated: CASSIDVIRFGSYTF. Combining the CDR3 with reference TRBV19 and TRBJ1-2 gives the whole variable domain DGGITQSPKYLFRKEGQNVTLSCEQNLNHDAMYWYRQDPGQGLRLIYYSQIVNDFQKGDIAEGYSVSREKKESFPLTVTSAQKNPTAFYLCASSIDVIRFGSYTFGSGTRLTVV.

For the CDR3, the DNA is TGTGCCAGCAGTGAGCGGGAATTACAGCCCCAGCATTTT. Translating gives CASSERELQPQHF. The chain combines TRBV2 with TRBJ1-5, with D hard to call. Trimming pared 3 bases from V and 7 bases from J, leaving 10 bases between. The CDR3 is made up of 13 amino acids. Germline V lookup: CDR1 SNHLY, CDR2 FYNNEI.

The chain is built from TRBV13 and TRBJ2-5, with TRBD1 matching 8 bases. The CDR3 totals 17 residues. Germline V CDR1 and CDR2: PRHDT, FYEKMQ (reference sequence). J was trimmed by 1 base and V by 5 bases; bases with no gene match: 12. CDR3 nucleotide sequence: TGTGCCAGCAGCCACCTCCTGGGACAGGCGGCCCAAGAGACCCAGTACTTC. Its protein is CASSHLLGQAAQETQYF.

This clone was counted a few times. The chain joins TRBV2 to TRBJ1-2, with D tentatively TRBD1 (5 bases). This CDR3 contains 11 residues. The germline V gene encodes CDR1 SNHLY and CDR2 FYNNEI. Trimming took 4 bases from V and 11 from J, leaving 11 bases between them. The CDR3 coding sequence is TGTGCCAGCAGTGGGGGACCCAGATACACCTTC. Translation: CASSGGPRYTF.

The chain carries TRBV4-2 and TRBJ2-7, with D perhaps TRBD2 (6 bases). V was trimmed by 0 bases and J by 2 bases, leaving 17 bases between them. This CDR3 is built from 17 residues. Looked up from germline, CDR1 is LGHNA and CDR2 is YNFKEQ. The CDR3 DNA follows: TGTGCCAGCAGCCAAGAACGGTCGGGAGTGAGGGCCTACGAGCAGTACTTC. It is translated as CASSQERSGVRAYEQYF.

The chain recombines TRBV28 with TRBJ2-3, with 15 bases that match TRBD2. V gave up 5 bases and J gave up 3 bases; unmatched junction bases: 12. CDR1 and CDR2 from the germline V gene are MDHEN and SYDVKM. This CDR3 is built from 19 residues. CDR3 protein: CASSPWTSGRGQITDTQYF. The CDR3 DNA reads TGTGCCAGCAGTCCTTGGACTAGCGGGAGGGGGCAAATTACAGATACGCAGTATTTT.